The 2 T cell receptor beta chains reported below all come from one sample, sequenced in a study of CD8 T cells in Susac syndrome. With random hexamers, reverse transcription was performed on about 0.5 to 1 ug of RNA. TCRdb re-called the immunoSEQ multiplex PCR reads through MiXCR, storing one row per CDR3 protein. The profile covers 55,000 to 70,000 distinct CDR3 sequences, with roughly 94% appearing a single time and roughly 0.22% taken by the ten largest. Sequenced sample: CD8+ T cells from PBMCs. The receptors shown here come from a human donor in good health.

The chain recombines TRBV29-1 with TRBJ1-2; no firm D call. The CDR3 runs 14 residues. The V and J ends lost 0 bases and 3 bases respectively, with 11 bases between them. Per germline, CDR1 SQVTM and CDR2 ANQGSEA. The CDR3 DNA follows: TGCAGCGTTGAAGATCCTACAGCATACTATGGCTACACCTTC. Translating it yields CSVEDPTAYYGYTF.

This sequence joins TRBV6-2 or TRBV6-3 and TRBJ1-1; unclear D gene. The CDR3 is 13 amino acids. The V end was cut by 7 bases, the J end by 5 bases, with 14 bases between. The germline V gene has CDR1 MNHEY and CDR2 SVGEGT. The CDR3 DNA reads as TGTGCCAGCACCGTACATCCGGGGACTGAAGCTTTCTTT. Translated, it gives CASTVHPGTEAFF.